These 4 T cell receptor beta chains were all obtained from the same sample, sequenced in a study of quantifying T cell responses using KT2 cells (dated by TCRdb to about 2017). As for the study more broadly: RNA was DNase-treated and reverse transcribed with TCR alpha and beta constant-region primers, mostly using SuperScript III.

To prepare the library, UMI-ligation and nested PCR was applied. TCRdb shows the sequencer as Illumina MiSeq. A single-stranded oligonucleotide bearing the Illumina SP2 sequence and a UMI was ligated to the 3' end of the cDNA with T4 RNA ligase 1. PCR1 consisted of 4 cycles (98 degrees C 15 s, 69 degrees C 30 s, 72 degrees C 40 s), and for the beta primer an equimolar mix of RC1.1 and RC1.2 was used to cover TRBC1 and TRBC2. The raw public reads went through TCRdb reprocessing: fastp at Q25, MiXCR clone calling, in-frame beta chains kept. Each entry merges the rows of one CDR3 protein and shows their most common DNA and genes. The sample includes more than 55,000 distinct CDR3 sequences, with 12% observed a single time. Together, the top ten hold 9.4% of the sample. The sequenced material came from PBMCs spiked with cells of the T cell clone KT2. Receptor source: a human donor.

The chain is built from TRBV14 and TRBJ2-7, with a tentative D call TRBD2 (5 bases). CDR3 length: 14 residues. Germline lookup yields CDR1 SGHDN and CDR2 FVKESK. The V and J ends lost 0 bases and 2 bases respectively, with 8 bases between them. The CDR3 is CASSQDSATYEQYF. CDR3 coding DNA: TGTGCCAGCAGCCAAGATAGCGCCACCTACGAGCAGTACTTC.

This chain connects TRBV4-1 to TRBJ1-1; the D is unclear. V was pared by 4 bases and J by 5 bases, with 11 bases between. Germline lookup yields CDR1 MGHRA and CDR2 YSYEKL. The CDR3 extends over 13 amino acids. The CDR3 loop is CASSPGFGTEAFF. CDR3 sequence (DNA): TGCGCCAGCAGCCCAGGATTCGGGACTGAAGCTTTCTTT.

The table lists this clonotype with a few counts. The CDR3 coding sequence is TGTGCCAGCAGTTTACGGGACTCCCTTCAAGGGGGCTACACCTTC. Its translation is CASSLRDSLQGGYTF. The chain combines TRBV12-3 or TRBV12-4 with TRBJ1-2; D is possibly TRBD1 (5 bases). Deletions cut 2 bases from V and 8 bases from J, with 18 bases between. The CDR3 length is 15 residues.

In this sample, this clonotype turned up a few times. The chain uses TRBV6-5 and TRBJ1-5, with D tentatively TRBD1 (5 bases). The germline V gene encodes CDR1 MNHEY and CDR2 SVGAGI. V was clipped by 6 bases and J by 4 bases, with 10 bases between them. The length of the CDR3 is 13 residues. CDR3: CASSLRENQPQHF. CDR3 nucleotide sequence: TGTGCCAGCAGCCTCAGGGAGAATCAGCCCCAGCATTTT.